A few counts support the clone carrying this T cell receptor beta chain. Its antigen is not identified. Repertoires were generated with immunoSEQ multiplex PCR, while TCRdb's copy carries only in-frame clones and drops some. The repertoire consists of roughly 100,000 clones, with 70% to 85% occurring once and the leading ten covering about 1.6%. The data are from a study of OX40 agonist ivuxolimab in advanced cancers. Looking at the study overall: As their treatment, patients were administered ivuxolimab, an agonistic anti-OX40 (CD134) antibody. In this trial design, patients received ivuxolimab intravenously at 0.01 to 10 mg/kg every 2 weeks. Study observations and caveats: Partial responders dosed at 0.1-3.0 mg/kg displayed clonal expansion ranking among the lowest.

Samples were taken at baseline and on day 1 of cycles 4 and 7. V lost 2 bases, J lost 6 bases, and 5 bases lay in between. The CDR3 consists of 12 residues. The germline V gene has CDR1 SGHAT and CDR2 FQNNGV. The rearrangement joins TRBV11-2 to TRBJ1-5; no clear D gene. The sample in question was CD4+ or CD8+ T cells sorted from blood, obtained in a trial of the OX40 agonist ivuxolimab. The TCR sequence derives from an adult with an advanced solid tumor such as melanoma, head and neck, liver or kidney cancer. The CDR3 protein is CASSLLGQPQHF. The CDR3 nucleotides are TGTGCCAGCAGCTTATTAGGTCAGCCCCAGCATTTT.